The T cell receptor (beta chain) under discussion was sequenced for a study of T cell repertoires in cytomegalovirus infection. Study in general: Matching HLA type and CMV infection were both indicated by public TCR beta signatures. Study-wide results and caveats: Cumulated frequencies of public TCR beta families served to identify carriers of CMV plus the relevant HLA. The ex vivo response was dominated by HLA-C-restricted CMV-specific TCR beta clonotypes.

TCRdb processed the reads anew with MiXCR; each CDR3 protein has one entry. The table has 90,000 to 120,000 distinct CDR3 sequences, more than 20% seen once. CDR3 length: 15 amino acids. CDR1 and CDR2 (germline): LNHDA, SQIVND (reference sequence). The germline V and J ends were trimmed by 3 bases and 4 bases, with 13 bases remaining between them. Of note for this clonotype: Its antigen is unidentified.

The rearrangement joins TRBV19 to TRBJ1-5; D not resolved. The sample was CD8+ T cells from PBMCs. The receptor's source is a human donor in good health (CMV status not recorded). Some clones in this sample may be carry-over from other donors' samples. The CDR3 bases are TGTGCCAGTAGTATTGGCCTCGCTCTTAATCAGCCCCAGCATTTT. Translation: CASSIGLALNQPQHF.